The 13 T cell receptor beta chains below come from one sample, sequenced in a study of breast tumors, draining lymph nodes, adjacent tissues. The lymph nodes were axillary draining lymph nodes from breast cancer patients. Via MiXCR, TCRdb re-called the multiplex PCR reads, giving one row per CDR3 protein. The profile covers about 200,000 distinct CDR3 sequences, with about 32% appearing a single time and 4.3% taken by the ten largest. Sequenced: axillary lymph node tissue. All receptors come from a female donor with breast cancer. Some clones in this sample may be carry-over from other donors' samples.

The table lists this clonotype with many counts. J is TRBJ1-1 and V is TRBV24-1; D remains ambiguous. Trimming stripped 3 bases from V and 4 bases from J, with 11 bases between. Germline CDR1 is KGHDR and CDR2 is SFDVKD. The CDR3 length is 14 residues. The CDR3 loop reads CATSDNVGGTEAFF. DNA for the CDR3: TGTGCCACCAGTGATAACGTCGGAGGCACTGAAGCTTTCTTT.

In this sample, this clonotype turned up many times. The gene calls are TRBV7-9 and TRBJ2-7; D not resolved. The CDR3 length is 11 residues. Trimming took 2 bases from V and 5 from J, leaving 4 bases between them. CDR1 is SEHNR, CDR2 FQNEAQ, per germline (reference sequence). CDR3 loop: CASSLLHEQYF. The CDR3 DNA is TGTGCCAGCAGCTTATTGCACGAGCAGTACTTC.

The rearrangement links TRBV19 to TRBJ1-5, with D possibly matching TRBD1 (6 bases). The length of the CDR3 is 15 residues. Germline CDR1 reads LNHDA; CDR2 reads SQIVND (reference sequence). V shed 7 bases and J shed 2 bases, with 15 bases lying between them. CDR3 sequence (DNA): TGTGCCAGTATTTGGCGGGAGGGGGGCAATCAGCCCCAGCATTTT. Encoded protein: CASIWREGGNQPQHF. The variable domain in full, with the rest retrieved from reference TRBV19 and TRBJ1-5, is DGGITQSPKYLFRKEGQNVTLSCEQNLNHDAMYWYRQDPGQGLRLIYYSQIVNDFQKGDIAEGYSVSREKKESFPLTVTSAQKNPTAFYLCASIWREGGNQPQHFGDGTRLSIL.

This clonotype was picked up one time. The V and J genes are TRBV24-1 and TRBJ2-5, with 13 bases identical to TRBD2. Germline V lookup: CDR1 KGHDR, CDR2 SFDVKD. Trimming removed 5 bases from V and 5 bases from J; junction bases left unmatched: 4. The CDR3 extends over 15 amino acids. CDR3 sequence reads: CATSAPLAGGETQYF. CDR3 DNA: TGTGCCACCAGTGCCCCACTAGCGGGAGGGGAGACCCAGTACTTC.

This clonotype has at least ten counts. The chain carries TRBV5-1 and TRBJ1-3; possibly TRBD1 for D (5 bases). Germline loops: CDR1 SGHRS, CDR2 YFSETQ. The CDR3 is made up of 14 amino acids. V was shortened by 0 bases and J by 10 bases, with 14 bases between the two germline ends. CDR3 region: CASSLARTGGTIYF. Written as DNA, the CDR3 is TGCGCCAGCAGCTTGGCTAGGACCGGGGGGACCATATATTTT.

The gene calls are TRBV10-1 and TRBJ2-1; no clear D. Germline V gene sequence: CDR1 WNHNN, CDR2 SYGVQD (reference sequence). Trimming took 6 bases from V and 4 from J, leaving 19 bases between them. The CDR3 loop spans 16 amino acids. The DNA for the CDR3 is TGCGCCAGCAGGGATCTAGATTTCTGGGCTTACAATGAGCAGTTCTTC. As protein: CASRDLDFWAYNEQFF.

This clonotype appeared a few times. The CDR3 spells CASSPGRNYGYTF. The CDR3, as DNA: TGTGCCAGCAGCCCGGGAAGGAACTATGGCTACACCTTC. The chain uses TRBV7-8 and TRBJ1-2; no definite D call. Germline-derived CDR1 and CDR2 are SGHVS and FQNEAQ. Trimming took off 5 bases at V and 2 bases at J, with 9 bases between the two ends. The CDR3 is 13 amino acids.

With regard to this clonotype: A read error may explain this, as a much larger clone is one base away. The missing conserved phenylalanine or tryptophan at the end of this CDR3 makes a read error likely. The J gene is TRBJ2-4, the V gene TRBV16; 7 bases line up with TRBD2. The V and J ends lost 3 bases and 2 bases, in that order; junction bases with no gene match: 10. CDR1 is KGHSY and CDR2 is FQNENV in the germline V gene. The CDR3 sequence is 17 residues long. CDR3 nucleotides: TGTGCCAGCAGCCATTCCACCCCCGGGGGGTCCAAAAACATTCAGTACCTC. Translated: CASSHSTPGGSKNIQYL.

The CDR3 DNA reads as TGTGCCAGCAGGCTAGCACGGTCGGACTATAGCTCCTACAATGAAAAACTGTTTTTT. Its protein product is CASRLARSDYSSYNEKLFF. The chain recombines TRBV27 with TRBJ1-4; D ambiguous. The V gene lost 6 bases and the J gene lost 5 bases, with 28 bases spanning the gap. Germline V CDR1 and CDR2: MNHEY, SMNVEV (reference sequence). The length of the CDR3 is 19 residues.

This clonotype has only a few counts. The chain recombines TRBV28 with TRBJ2-3; 14 bases line up with TRBD2. V was clipped by 4 bases and J by 9 bases; unmatched bases: 6. This CDR3 is 15 amino acids long. Germline values: CDR1 MDHEN, CDR2 SYDVKM. DNA of the CDR3: TGTGCCAGCAGTTCTCCCGGGACTAGCGGGAGCACGCAGTATTTT. Encoded protein: CASSSPGTSGSTQYF.

This clonotype showed up many times. The V and J genes are TRBV2 and TRBJ1-3; 8 bases agree with TRBD1. J was trimmed by 3 bases and V by 6 bases; bases with no gene match: 10. Looked up from germline, CDR1 is SNHLY and CDR2 is FYNNEI. This CDR3 is 16 amino acids long. Here the CDR3 DNA reads TGTGCCAGCAGATCCAGCAGGGGGCGAGTTGGAAACACCATATATTTT. Encoded protein: CASRSSRGRVGNTIYF.

The sample holds many counts of this clonotype. The rearrangement joins TRBV18 to TRBJ1-2; D is unclear. The V gene lost 6 bases and the J gene lost 0 bases, with 14 bases spanning the gap. Per the germline V gene, CDR1 is KGHSH and CDR2 is LQKENI. The CDR3 has 15 amino acids. The CDR3, as DNA: TGTGCCAGCTCCCCCTTCGACCGCCCTAACTATGGCTACACCTTC. Amino acid sequence: CASSPFDRPNYGYTF.

V is TRBV10-3 and J is TRBJ1-1; a possible D gene is TRBD1 (6 bases). The length of the CDR3 is 14 residues. V lost 5 bases to trimming and J lost 1 base, with 11 bases between them. CDR1 is ENHRY, CDR2 SYGVKD, per germline. DNA of the CDR3: TGTGCCATCAGTCCTCCGGGACAGAACACTGAAGCTTTCTTT. As protein: CAISPPGQNTEAFF.